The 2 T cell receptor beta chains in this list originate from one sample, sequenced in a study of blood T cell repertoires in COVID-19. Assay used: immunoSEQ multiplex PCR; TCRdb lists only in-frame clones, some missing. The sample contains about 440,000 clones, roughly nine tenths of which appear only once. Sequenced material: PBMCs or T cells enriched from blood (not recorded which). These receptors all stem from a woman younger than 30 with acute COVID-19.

DNA of the CDR3: TGTGCCAGCTCACTCGGGACTAGCGGGGACAATGAGCAGTTCTTC. This sequence encodes CASSLGTSGDNEQFF. This sequence joins TRBV18 and TRBJ2-1; 13 nucleotides align to TRBD2. J was trimmed by 5 bases and V by 4 bases; bases with no gene match: 2. The CDR3 is made up of 15 amino acids. Germline V gene lookup returns CDR1 KGHSH and CDR2 LQKENI. Supplemented by reference TRBV18 and TRBJ2-1, the full variable domain reads NAGVMQNPRHLVRRRGQEARLRCSPMKGHSHVYWYRQLPEEGLKFMVYLQKENIIDESGMPKERFSAEFPKEGPSILRIQQVVRGDSAAYFCASSLGTSGDNEQFFGPGTRLTVL.

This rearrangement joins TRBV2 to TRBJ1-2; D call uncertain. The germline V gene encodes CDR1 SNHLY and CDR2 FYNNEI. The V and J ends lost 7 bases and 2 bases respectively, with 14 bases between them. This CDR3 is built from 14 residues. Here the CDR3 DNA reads TGTGCCAGCACCCCCCGCGATGTCAACTATGGCTACACCTTC. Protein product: CASTPRDVNYGYTF.